These T cell receptor beta chains were read from a single sample in a study of OX40 agonist ivuxolimab in advanced cancers. Assay used: immunoSEQ multiplex PCR; TCRdb lists only in-frame clones, some missing. Among fewer than 130,000 clones listed, approximately 89% were seen once. Sequenced material: CD4+ or CD8+ T cells sorted from blood, taken in a trial of the OX40 agonist ivuxolimab. The source is an adult with an advanced solid tumor such as melanoma, head and neck, liver or kidney cancer. Each CDR3 is given with its conserved first and last residue. The D gene is left open where the match is weak. The size of a clone is reported for some rows only, either as once, few or many, or as a class for expanded clones.

V gene: TRBV2
J gene: TRBJ2-3
D gene: NA
clone size: NA
CDR3 DNA: TGTGCCAGTATACAGGACCTCACAGATACGCAGTATTTT
CDR3 protein: CASIQDLTDTQYF

V gene: TRBV5-5
J gene: TRBJ2-5
D gene: NA
clone size: NA
CDR3 DNA: TGTGCCAGCAGTTTGAGAGGGACCCAGTACTTC
CDR3 protein: CASSLRGTQYF

V gene: TRBV11-2
J gene: TRBJ1-2
D gene: TRBD1
clone size: NA
CDR3 DNA: TGTGCCAGCAGCACCCTGACAGGGGACTATGGCTACACCTTC
CDR3 protein: CASSTLTGDYGYTF

V gene: TRBV10-3
J gene: TRBJ2-7
D gene: NA
clone size: NA
CDR3 DNA: TGTGCCATCAGTGATGGAACCACAGGCGCCTACGAGCAGTACTTC
CDR3 protein: CAISDGTTGAYEQYF

V gene: TRBV7-2
J gene: TRBJ2-3
D gene: NA
clone size: NA
CDR3 DNA: TGTGCCAGCAGCTGGCAGCAAACGGGGGAGGCGCAGTATTTT
CDR3 protein: CASSWQQTGEAQYF

V gene: TRBV25-1
J gene: TRBJ2-3
D gene: NA
clone size: NA
CDR3 DNA: TGTGCCAGCAGTGATCAGAAGTCTACAGATACGCAGTATTTT
CDR3 protein: CASSDQKSTDTQYF

V gene: TRBV13
J gene: TRBJ2-2
D gene: TRBD2
clone size: NA
CDR3 DNA: TGTGCCAGCAGCTGGGGACTATCGAACACCGGGGAGCTGTTTTTT
CDR3 protein: CASSWGLSNTGELFF

V gene: TRBV30
J gene: TRBJ1-1
D gene: NA
clone size: NA
CDR3 DNA: TGTGCCTGGAGGCCAGACCTGAACACTGAAGCTTTCTTT
CDR3 protein: CAWRPDLNTEAFF

V gene: TRBV5-1
J gene: TRBJ2-3
D gene: NA
clone size: once
CDR3 DNA: TGCGCCAGCAGCTTGTGGGTCCTTACAGATACGCAGTATTTT
CDR3 protein: CASSLWVLTDTQYF

V gene: TRBV19
J gene: TRBJ1-6
D gene: TRBD1
clone size: NA
CDR3 DNA: TGTGCCAGTATGTTGACAGGGCCGAATTCACCCCTCCACTTT
CDR3 protein: CASMLTGPNSPLHF

V gene: TRBV19
J gene: TRBJ1-5
D gene: NA
clone size: NA
CDR3 DNA: TGTGCCAGTAGTATCCCCAATCAGCCCCAGCATTTT
CDR3 protein: CASSIPNQPQHF

V gene: TRBV2
J gene: TRBJ2-2
D gene: NA
clone size: NA
CDR3 DNA: TGTGCCAGCAGTGAATCTAGCCCGAACACCGGGGAGCTGTTTTTT
CDR3 protein: CASSESSPNTGELFF

V gene: TRBV5-1
J gene: TRBJ2-1
D gene: TRBD2
clone size: NA
CDR3 DNA: TGCGCCAGCAGCTCCTTAGCGGGGGGGCCTGGAAATGAGCAGTTCTTC
CDR3 protein: CASSSLAGGPGNEQFF

V gene: TRBV28
J gene: TRBJ2-2
D gene: NA
clone size: NA
CDR3 DNA: TGTGCCAGCAGTTTACAGGAGGGGGAGCTGTTTTTT
CDR3 protein: CASSLQEGELFF

V gene: TRBV30
J gene: TRBJ2-2
D gene: TRBD1
clone size: NA
CDR3 DNA: TGTGCCTGGAGCCACGCGGGACAGGTCAACACCGGGGAGCTGTTTTTT
CDR3 protein: CAWSHAGQVNTGELFF

V gene: TRBV5-1
J gene: TRBJ2-7
D gene: NA
clone size: NA
CDR3 DNA: TGCGCCAGCAGCTCCTCTGCCGGGTTCAGCTACGAGCAGTACTTC
CDR3 protein: CASSSSAGFSYEQYF

V gene: TRBV6-6
J gene: TRBJ1-1
D gene: TRBD1
clone size: NA
CDR3 DNA: TGTGCCAGCAGTCAAATGGACAGGCGGGGGTCTGAAGCTTTCTTT
CDR3 protein: CASSQMDRRGSEAFF

V gene: TRBV6-4
J gene: TRBJ1-2
D gene: TRBD1
clone size: NA
CDR3 DNA: TGTGCCAGCAGTGATGCGACAGGGGGAAGTGGCTACACCTTC
CDR3 protein: CASSDATGGSGYTF

V gene: TRBV7-2
J gene: TRBJ1-5
D gene: NA
clone size: NA
CDR3 DNA: TGTGCCAGCAGCTTGACAGATTATCAGCCCCAGCATTTT
CDR3 protein: CASSLTDYQPQHF

V gene: TRBV5-6
J gene: TRBJ2-1
D gene: NA
clone size: NA
CDR3 DNA: TGTGCCAGCAGCTTACCCCCCCGTTGGAGCGATGAGCAGTTCTTC
CDR3 protein: CASSLPPRWSDEQFF

V gene: TRBV9
J gene: TRBJ2-3
D gene: NA
clone size: NA
CDR3 DNA: TGTGCCAGCAGCGTAGGGCACACAGATACGCAGTATTTT
CDR3 protein: CASSVGHTDTQYF

V gene: TRBV15
J gene: TRBJ1-1
D gene: NA
clone size: NA
CDR3 DNA: TGTGCCACCAGCAGATCTAGGGGACTGACTGAAGCTTTCTTT
CDR3 protein: CATSRSRGLTEAFF

V gene: TRBV4-2
J gene: TRBJ1-2
D gene: NA
clone size: NA
CDR3 DNA: TGTGCCAGCAGCCTAGGCAGGTCGTCAGGGGATGGCTACACCTTC
CDR3 protein: CASSLGRSSGDGYTF

V gene: TRBV11-3
J gene: TRBJ2-5
D gene: TRBD1
clone size: few
CDR3 DNA: TGTGCCAGCAGCTTAGGGGGACAGTCCCAAGAGACCCAGTACTTC
CDR3 protein: CASSLGGQSQETQYF

V gene: TRBV30
J gene: TRBJ2-1
D gene: NA
clone size: NA
CDR3 DNA: TGTGCCTGGAGTAGGGGCCAGTCCTACAATGAGCAGTTCTTC
CDR3 protein: CAWSRGQSYNEQFF

V gene: TRBV6-6
J gene: TRBJ1-5
D gene: NA
clone size: NA
CDR3 DNA: TGTGCCAGCAGTCCGGGCATATATCAGCCCCAGCATTTT
CDR3 protein: CASSPGIYQPQHF

V gene: TRBV5-4
J gene: TRBJ1-1
D gene: NA
clone size: NA
CDR3 DNA: TGTGCCAGCAGCCTCCCCCAGGGGATGAACACTGAAGCTTTCTTT
CDR3 protein: CASSLPQGMNTEAFF

V gene: TRBV2
J gene: TRBJ2-1
D gene: NA
clone size: NA
CDR3 DNA: TGTGCCAGCAGTGAGATATCAGGGGCCAATGAGCAGTTCTTC
CDR3 protein: CASSEISGANEQFF

V gene: TRBV29-1
J gene: TRBJ1-2
D gene: NA
clone size: NA
CDR3 DNA: TGCAGCGTTGAATTTACAGGAGTCTACACCTTC
CDR3 protein: CSVEFTGVYTF

V gene: TRBV29-1
J gene: TRBJ1-1
D gene: NA
clone size: NA
CDR3 DNA: TGCAGCGTTTTGGAGAACCGACGCGCTTTCTTT
CDR3 protein: CSVLENRRAFF

V gene: TRBV4-3
J gene: TRBJ2-2
D gene: NA
clone size: NA
CDR3 DNA: TGCGCCAGCAGCCTAAGTTCCGGCGGATTGAACACCGGGGAGCTGTTTTTT
CDR3 protein: CASSLSSGGLNTGELFF

V gene: TRBV2
J gene: TRBJ2-7
D gene: TRBD1
clone size: NA
CDR3 DNA: TGTGCCAGCATTCAAGACAGGGACTCCTACGAGCAGTACTTC
CDR3 protein: CASIQDRDSYEQYF

V gene: TRBV27
J gene: TRBJ2-3
D gene: NA
clone size: once
CDR3 DNA: TGTGCCAGCAGTCTGTCCCTAATTCCCCAGGATACGCAGTATTTT
CDR3 protein: CASSLSLIPQDTQYF

V gene: TRBV6-6
J gene: TRBJ1-5
D gene: NA
clone size: NA
CDR3 DNA: TGTGCCAGCAGAAAGACAGGAGATAGCAATCAGCCCCAGCATTTT
CDR3 protein: CASRKTGDSNQPQHF

V gene: TRBV27
J gene: TRBJ1-5
D gene: NA
clone size: NA
CDR3 DNA: TGTGCCAGCAGCCAGTATGAAGGACAGCCCCAGCATTTT
CDR3 protein: CASSQYEGQPQHF

V gene: TRBV7-3
J gene: TRBJ2-1
D gene: NA
clone size: NA
CDR3 DNA: TGTGCCAGCAGCTTAGGACCCTACAATGAGCAGTTCTTC
CDR3 protein: CASSLGPYNEQFF

V gene: TRBV2
J gene: TRBJ1-1
D gene: NA
clone size: NA
CDR3 DNA: TGTGCCAGCAGACCCCTAGCAGGGCCGAACACTGAAGCTTTCTTT
CDR3 protein: CASRPLAGPNTEAFF

V gene: TRBV7-2
J gene: TRBJ2-1
D gene: TRBD2
clone size: NA
CDR3 DNA: TGTGCCAGCAGCTCCCGGACTAGCGGGAGTAGGCATGAGCAGTTCTTC
CDR3 protein: CASSSRTSGSRHEQFF

V gene: TRBV6-1
J gene: TRBJ2-3
D gene: TRBD1
clone size: NA
CDR3 DNA: TGTGCCAGCAGTGAGGGGACAGGGGGCTTGACAGATACGCAGTATTTT
CDR3 protein: CASSEGTGGLTDTQYF

V gene: TRBV6-5
J gene: TRBJ2-1
D gene: NA
clone size: NA
CDR3 DNA: TGTGCCAGCACGGGGATTGGTTACAATGAGCAGTTCTTC
CDR3 protein: CASTGIGYNEQFF

V gene: TRBV4-1
J gene: TRBJ2-5
D gene: NA
clone size: NA
CDR3 DNA: TGCGCCAGCAGCCTGGGGGACCTGGAGACCCAGTACTTC
CDR3 protein: CASSLGDLETQYF

V gene: TRBV6-5
J gene: TRBJ1-1
D gene: NA
clone size: NA
CDR3 DNA: TGTGCCAGCAGTTCAGACTACAGGGCTAGAGCTTTCTTT
CDR3 protein: CASSSDYRARAFF

V gene: TRBV28
J gene: TRBJ1-1
D gene: NA
clone size: NA
CDR3 DNA: TGTGCCAGCCGGAGGGATACTGAAGCTTTCTTT
CDR3 protein: CASRRDTEAFF

V gene: TRBV18
J gene: TRBJ1-1
D gene: NA
clone size: NA
CDR3 DNA: TGTGCCAGCTCACCCGGCAGGAACACTGAAGCTTTCTTT
CDR3 protein: CASSPGRNTEAFF

V gene: TRBV5-1
J gene: TRBJ1-1
D gene: TRBD1
clone size: NA
CDR3 DNA: TGCGCCAGCAGCTGGGGCGGACAGGGAGGAACTGAAGCTTTCTTT
CDR3 protein: CASSWGGQGGTEAFF

V gene: TRBV19
J gene: TRBJ1-3
D gene: NA
clone size: few
CDR3 DNA: TGTGCCAGTAGTGGCCAGACGGTACTCTCTGGAAACACCATATATTTT
CDR3 protein: CASSGQTVLSGNTIYF

V gene: TRBV9
J gene: TRBJ2-1
D gene: TRBD2
clone size: NA
CDR3 DNA: TGTGCCAGCAGCGCTCAACCGGGACTAGACAATGAGCAGTTCTTC
CDR3 protein: CASSAQPGLDNEQFF

V gene: TRBV6-1
J gene: TRBJ2-1
D gene: TRBD2
clone size: NA
CDR3 DNA: TGTGCCAGCAGTGAACCGGCGGGAGGGGACAATGAGCAGTTCTTC
CDR3 protein: CASSEPAGGDNEQFF

V gene: TRBV5-1
J gene: TRBJ2-1
D gene: TRBD1
clone size: NA
CDR3 DNA: TGCGCCAGCAGCTTTGTGGGACAGGATCCGTTCTTC
CDR3 protein: CASSFVGQDPFF

V gene: TRBV6-5
J gene: TRBJ1-3
D gene: NA
clone size: NA
CDR3 DNA: TGTGCCAGCAGCCAGGACAGAAACACCATATATTTT
CDR3 protein: CASSQDRNTIYF

V gene: TRBV7-2
J gene: TRBJ2-6
D gene: NA
clone size: NA
CDR3 DNA: TGTGCCAGCAGCTCTAAGCTGAGACGACAAAGTCGGGCCAACGTCCTGACTTTC
CDR3 protein: CASSSKLRRQSRANVLTF

V gene: TRBV5-1
J gene: TRBJ2-5
D gene: NA
clone size: NA
CDR3 DNA: TGCGCCAGCAGCTTAGGGGCCCAACAAGAGACCCAGTACTTC
CDR3 protein: CASSLGAQQETQYF

V gene: TRBV5-4
J gene: TRBJ2-4
D gene: NA
clone size: NA
CDR3 DNA: TGTGCCAGCAGCTTGGGGGCGACTAGTTCACCCATTCAGTACTTC
CDR3 protein: CASSLGATSSPIQYF